One sample yielded the 25 T cell receptor beta chains listed below, sequenced in a study of blood T cell repertoires in COVID-19. The protocol was immunoSEQ multiplex PCR, while the TCRdb copy is restricted to in-frame clones and leaves out a portion. The sample lists roughly 340,000 clones, roughly 89% occurring once. Sequenced material: peripheral blood. The receptors derive from a woman aged 18-29 years who had recovered from COVID-19.

The V call is TRBV4-1, the J call TRBJ2-5; D is possibly TRBD1 (6 bases). This CDR3 has 15 amino acids. CDR1 is MGHRA and CDR2 is YSYEKL in the germline V gene. V dropped 2 bases and J dropped 3 bases, with 13 bases sitting between them. The CDR3 DNA sequence: TGCGCCAGCAGCCAAAGGACACAGGGAAAAGAGACCCAGTACTTC. Its protein is CASSQRTQGKETQYF.

The rearrangement joins TRBV7-9 to TRBJ1-2; D possibly corresponds to TRBD1 (5 bases). This CDR3 spans 14 amino acids. Deletions cut 2 bases from V and 1 base from J, with 8 bases between. The V gene's germline CDR1 is SEHNR and CDR2 FQNEAQ (reference sequence). The CDR3 loop is CASSLSRDNYGYTF. CDR3 sequence (DNA): TGTGCCAGCAGCTTAAGCAGGGATAACTATGGCTACACCTTC.

A remark on this clone: At one of its ends the junction is not consistent with the germline gene, which may arise from a read error. The chain couples TRBV27 to TRBJ2-1; a possible D gene is TRBD2 (6 bases). Germline CDR1 MNHEY, CDR2 SMNVEV (reference sequence). The CDR3 consists of 13 residues. The CDR3 sequence is CASSLRPSAERFF. The CDR3 coding sequence is TGTGCCAGCAGTTTGCGTCCTAGCGCGGAGCGGTTCTTC.

The chain couples TRBV5-4 to TRBJ2-1; D remains unclear. The CDR3 sequence is 15 residues long. Germline CDR1 reads SGHNT; CDR2 reads YYREEE (reference sequence). Trimming left V 5 bases short and J 7 bases short, with 19 bases between. Here the CDR3 reads CASSPGYEEFNEQFF. CDR3 bases: TGTGCCAGCAGTCCCGGGTACGAGGAATTTAATGAGCAGTTCTTC.

This clone was seen only once. The sample contains more than one DNA sequence encoding this CDR3. The chain joins TRBV5-1 to TRBJ2-5, with 10 bases lining up with TRBD1. CDR1 SGHRS and CDR2 YFSETQ come from the germline V gene. V was clipped by 5 bases and J by 5 bases; unmatched bases: 6. The CDR3 contains 14 residues. The CDR3 protein is CASSPGTGVETQYF. In DNA form, the CDR3 reads TGCGCCAGCAGTCCCGGGACAGGGGTGGAGACCCAGTACTTC.

The table lists this clone with a count of one. This chain connects TRBV30 to TRBJ2-7; 8 nucleotides line up with TRBD1. The junction had 9 bases not matched to a gene; V was cut back by 2 bases and J by 3 bases. This CDR3 region has 15 residues. Per the germline V gene, CDR1 is GTSNPN and CDR2 is SVGIG (reference sequence). CDR3 region: CAWSRGQAQLYEQYV. CDR3 nucleotide sequence: TGTGCCTGGAGTCGGGGACAGGCCCAACTCTACGAGCAGTACGTC.

This clone was recorded once. The genes are TRBV10-2 and TRBJ2-5; 13 bases are a match to TRBD2. In germline, CDR1 is WSHSY, CDR2 SAAADI. The J segment lost 4 bases and the V segment lost 6 bases, leaving 5 bases of the junction unmatched. The CDR3 spans 15 residues. The CDR3 DNA reads as TGCGCCAGCAGACTAGCGGGAGGGCTCTCAGAGACCCAGTACTTC. This sequence encodes CASRLAGGLSETQYF.

For the CDR3, the DNA is TGTGCCAGCAGCCGCGGGTCGGGAGGCACAGATACGCAGTATTTT. Translating gives CASSRGSGGTDTQYF. The V gene is TRBV5-4, the J gene TRBJ2-3; D might be TRBD2 (6 bases). Per the germline V gene, CDR1 is SGHNT and CDR2 is YYREEE (reference sequence). V was pared by 4 bases and J by 1 base, with 13 bases between. There are 15 residues in the CDR3.

J is TRBJ2-7 and V is TRBV10-1; TRBD1 might be the D (5 bases). This CDR3 is built from 14 residues. Germline loops: CDR1 WNHNN, CDR2 SYGVQD (reference sequence). Trimming took 3 bases from V and 5 from J, leaving 14 bases between them. The CDR3 nucleotides are TGCGCCAGCAGTGACGCAAAGGGGTCCCACGAGCAGTACGTC. This encodes CASSDAKGSHEQYV.

The chain uses TRBV5-8 and TRBJ1-4; possible D gene TRBD1, 5 bases. Germline values: CDR1 SGHTS, CDR2 YDEGEE. The CDR3 is 15 residues long. V was shortened by 4 bases and J by 3 bases, with 13 bases between the two germline ends. CDR3 region: CASSPRGFSNEKLFF. CDR3 in DNA: TGTGCCAGCAGCCCAAGGGGTTTTTCTAATGAAAAACTGTTTTTT.

This chain connects TRBV4-1 to TRBJ2-1; a possible D gene is TRBD2 (5 bases). The CDR3 sequence is 14 residues long. V lost 0 bases and J 5 bases, leaving 8 bases between the germline ends. Germline V gene data show CDR1 as MGHRA and CDR2 as YSYEKL. Written as DNA, the CDR3 is TGCGCCAGCAGCCAAGATGGCGGGCACAATGAGCAGTTCTTC. This codes for CASSQDGGHNEQFF.

This rearrangement joins TRBV30 to TRBJ2-3; maybe TRBD2 (6 bases). Trimming stripped 4 bases from V and 2 bases from J, with 13 bases between. CDR3 length equals 14 residues. Germline CDR1 and CDR2: GTSNPN and SVGIG (reference sequence). The CDR3 bases are TGTGCCTGGATGGGAGCGGGCCTCACAGATACGCAGTATTTT. This encodes CAWMGAGLTDTQYF.

The V and J genes are TRBV6-2 or TRBV6-3 and TRBJ2-5; TRBD2 agrees at 15 bases. J gave up 4 bases and V 5 bases, and 8 bases lay outside the gene matches. The CDR3 spans 17 residues. The germline V gene encodes CDR1 MNHEY and CDR2 SVGEGT. In DNA, the CDR3 is TGTGCCAGCAGTACCGGACTAGCGGGAGGGTATGGAGAGACCCAGTACTTC. It specifies CASSTGLAGGYGETQYF.

This sequence joins TRBV18 and TRBJ1-1; no definite D call. V lost 3 bases and J lost 5, with 7 bases in between. The CDR3 loop spans 12 amino acids. Germline V lookup: CDR1 KGHSH, CDR2 LQKENI. The CDR3 coding sequence is TGTGCCAGCTCACCGCTGAGGACTGAAGCTTTCTTT. Residues: CASSPLRTEAFF. Filled out from reference TRBV18 and TRBJ1-1, the complete variable domain reads NAGVMQNPRHLVRRRGQEARLRCSPMKGHSHVYWYRQLPEEGLKFMVYLQKENIIDESGMPKERFSAEFPKEGPSILRIQQVVRGDSAAYFCASSPLRTEAFFGQGTRLTVV.

This chain links TRBV6-5 with TRBJ2-4; the D gene is possibly TRBD1 (6 bases). Trimming removed 6 bases at V and 2 bases at J, with 8 bases between. The CDR3 spans 13 residues. CDR1 MNHEY and CDR2 SVGAGI come from the germline V gene. The CDR3 sequence: CASRQGPKNIQYF. Written as DNA, the CDR3 is TGTGCCAGCAGACAGGGACCCAAAAACATTCAGTACTTC.

The chain couples TRBV7-9 to TRBJ1-1; 8 positions match TRBD1. Germline V CDR1 and CDR2: SEHNR, FQNEAQ (reference sequence). This CDR3 has 17 amino acids. V gave up 5 bases and J gave up 1 base; unmatched junction bases: 12. CDR3 in DNA: TGTGCCAGCAGCCCCACAGCGCGACAGGGGCGGAACACTGAAGCTTTCTTT. The encoded protein is CASSPTARQGRNTEAFF. Combining the CDR3 with reference TRBV7-9 and TRBJ1-1 gives the whole variable domain DTGVSQNPRHKITKRGQNVTFRCDPISEHNRLYWYRQTLGQGPEFLTYFQNEAQLEKSRLLSDRFSAERPKGSFSTLEIQRTEQGDSAMYLCASSPTARQGRNTEAFFGQGTRLTVV.

The J gene is TRBJ2-1, the V gene TRBV7-2; 7 nucleotides align to TRBD2. This CDR3 has 17 amino acids. Germline CDR1 reads SGHTA; CDR2 reads FQGNSA. The J segment lost 1 base and the V segment lost 1 base, leaving 7 bases of the junction unmatched. The CDR3 is CASSLVLPGGSYNEQFF. CDR3 coding DNA: TGTGCCAGCAGCTTAGTTCTGCCGGGAGGTTCCTACAATGAGCAGTTCTTC.

V usage is TRBV4-1 and J usage is TRBJ1-6; D is possibly TRBD1 (6 bases). Germline values: CDR1 MGHRA, CDR2 YSYEKL. The CDR3 is 15 residues long. V lost 4 bases to trimming and J lost 9 bases, with 16 bases between them. The CDR3 DNA is TGCGCCAGCAGCCCTAGACAGGTTCTAAGTTCACCCCTCCACTTT. This encodes CASSPRQVLSSPLHF.

V and J are TRBV19 and TRBJ1-1, with D possibly TRBD1 on 6 matching bases. Germline V gene lookup returns CDR1 LNHDA and CDR2 SQIVND (reference sequence). V gave up 5 bases and J gave up 6 bases, with 16 bases separating them. The length of the CDR3 is 14 residues. CDR3 loop: CASSPRQVFAEAFF. The CDR3 DNA follows: TGTGCCAGTAGTCCCCGACAGGTTTTCGCTGAAGCTTTCTTT.

V is TRBV5-6 and J is TRBJ1-2, with D possibly being TRBD1 (5 bases). This CDR3 comprises 15 residues. Germline CDR1 is SGHDT and CDR2 is YYEEEE. Trimming took off 2 bases at V and 4 bases at J, with 15 bases between the two ends. In DNA form, the CDR3 reads TGTGCCAGCAGCTTCCTCGGGGAGGGGAGCTATGGCTACACCTTC. Translating gives CASSFLGEGSYGYTF.

V is TRBV6-2 or TRBV6-3 and J is TRBJ1-5; tentatively, D is TRBD1 (5 bases). Trimming cost V 6 bases and J 6 bases, with 21 bases left between them. The CDR3 has 16 residues. Germline V gene sequence: CDR1 MNHEY, CDR2 SVGEGT. CDR3 loop: CASSPSGNTGLQPQHF. The CDR3 DNA sequence: TGTGCCAGCAGCCCGTCAGGGAATACGGGTCTTCAGCCCCAGCATTTT.

The chain recombines TRBV11-3 with TRBJ2-3, with D hard to call. CDR3 length equals 12 residues. Trimming left V 6 bases short and J 9 bases short, with 13 bases between. Germline-derived CDR1 and CDR2 are SGHNT and YENEEA. CDR3 in DNA: TGTGCCAGCAGTACTGGGCCCGAGACGCAGTATTTT. This gives the protein CASSTGPETQYF.

The chain links TRBV28 to TRBJ2-5; 7 nucleotides match TRBD2. The ends lost 2 bases at V and 7 bases at J; junction bases unmatched: 10. Germline V gene sequence: CDR1 MDHEN, CDR2 SYDVKM. CDR3 size: 15 residues. The CDR3 sequence: CASSLLAGELMTQYF. The CDR3, as DNA: TGTGCCAGCAGTTTACTGGCGGGAGAACTAATGACCCAGTACTTC.

The chain carries TRBV5-4 and TRBJ2-5, with TRBD1 matching over 11 bases. This CDR3 comprises 16 residues. V shed 0 bases, J shed 1 base, and the junction held 2 bases outside the gene matches. CDR1 and CDR2 from the germline V gene are SGHNT and YYREEE (reference sequence). CDR3 region: CASSLAGTGGQETQYF. The CDR3 nucleotides are TGTGCCAGCAGCTTGGCGGGGACAGGGGGCCAAGAGACCCAGTACTTC.

The chain links TRBV27 to TRBJ1-6, with TRBD1 identical over 8 bases. This CDR3 region has 13 residues. The germline V gene encodes CDR1 MNHEY and CDR2 SMNVEV (reference sequence). V lost 5 bases to trimming and J lost 9 bases; unmatched junction nucleotides: 3. The DNA for the CDR3 is TGTGCCAGCAGTGGACAGGGTATTTCACCCCTCCACTTT. Translating gives CASSGQGISPLHF.